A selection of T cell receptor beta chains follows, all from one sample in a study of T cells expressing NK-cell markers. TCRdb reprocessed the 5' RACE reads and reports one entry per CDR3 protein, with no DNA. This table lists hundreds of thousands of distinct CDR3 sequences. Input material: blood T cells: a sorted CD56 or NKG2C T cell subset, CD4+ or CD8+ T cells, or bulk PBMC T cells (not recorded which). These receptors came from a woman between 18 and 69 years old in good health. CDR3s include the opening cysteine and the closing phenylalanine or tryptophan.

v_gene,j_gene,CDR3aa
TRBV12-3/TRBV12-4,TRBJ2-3,CASSLVDRETDTQYF
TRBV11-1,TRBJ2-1,CASSSLGGTSGGKDEQFF
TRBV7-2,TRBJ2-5,CASSSTGGRVETQYF
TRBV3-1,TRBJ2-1,CASSPLGLKGNEQFF
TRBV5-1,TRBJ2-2,CASSLEGQGNTGELFF
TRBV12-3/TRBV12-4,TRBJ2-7,CASRPGSSGEQYF
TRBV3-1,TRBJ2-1,CASSQEASGHYNEQFF
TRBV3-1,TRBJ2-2,CASGKRSVTGELFF
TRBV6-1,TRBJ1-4,CASRTGTNVGKLFF
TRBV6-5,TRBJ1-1,CASSYTGGKNTEAFF
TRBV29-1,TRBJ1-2,CSVEAARVEGYGYTF
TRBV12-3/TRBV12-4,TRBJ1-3,CASSLPTGGRRNTIYF
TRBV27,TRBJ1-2,CASSLVQGLGYTF
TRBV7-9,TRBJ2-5,CASSPVSLSETQYF
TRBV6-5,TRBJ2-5,CASSPGITQYF
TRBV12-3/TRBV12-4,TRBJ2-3,CASGERHTDTQYF
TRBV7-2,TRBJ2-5,CASSLGQGGNQETQYF
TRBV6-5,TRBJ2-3,CASSESRPDTQYF
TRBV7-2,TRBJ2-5,CASSALLVVTETQYF
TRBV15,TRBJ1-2,CATSRGYGYTF
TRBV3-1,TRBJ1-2,CASSRDRGDGYTF
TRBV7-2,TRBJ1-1,CASSATAPGAFF
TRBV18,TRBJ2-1,CASSPLVAAGGSPYNEQFF
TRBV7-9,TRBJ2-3,CASTPRGQYSTDTQYF
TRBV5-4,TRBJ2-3,CASSPQRRGPSTDTQYF
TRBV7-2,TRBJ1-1,CASRMGGNTEAFF